These 30 T cell receptor beta chains originate from one sample sequenced in a study of shared clonotypes between healthy human individuals. Measured with immunoSEQ multiplex PCR; TCRdb has only the in-frame clones, and not every one. The table includes 2 million to 3 million clones, more than 85% detected once. What was sequenced was naive CD4+ T cells from PBMCs. This sample's subset: CD45RA+ positively selected. The origin of the receptors is a man younger than 35 in good health. Some clones in this sample may be carry-over from other donors' samples.

This chain connects TRBV5-1 to TRBJ2-7, with TRBD2 identical over 8 bases. In germline, CDR1 is SGHRS, CDR2 YFSETQ. Trimming at V came to 5 bases and at J to 0 bases, leaving 7 bases not matched to a gene. This CDR3 is 15 amino acids long. The chain's CDR3 is CASRNIAGISYEQYF. The CDR3 DNA is TGCGCCAGCAGGAACATAGCGGGAATCTCCTACGAGCAGTACTTC.

The rearrangement uses TRBV27 and TRBJ1-1; 7 bases map to TRBD1. Germline V gene lookup returns CDR1 MNHEY and CDR2 SMNVEV (reference sequence). The CDR3 is made up of 16 amino acids. V dropped 4 bases and J dropped 7; count of bases not matched to a gene: 15. The CDR3 DNA reads TGTGCCAGCAGTTGGGGGGTGTACAGGGGATTTAGTGAAGCTTTCTTT. This translates into CASSWGVYRGFSEAFF.

The rearrangement uses TRBV5-1 and TRBJ2-7; D unclear. Per germline, CDR1 SGHRS and CDR2 YFSETQ. This CDR3 comprises 14 residues. The V and J ends lost 2 bases and 0 bases respectively, with 9 bases between them. Here the CDR3 reads CASSFLYNSYEQYF. Here the CDR3 DNA reads TGCGCCAGCAGCTTTCTCTACAACTCCTACGAGCAGTACTTC. Full variable domain (remainder filled in from reference TRBV5-1 and TRBJ2-7): KAGVTQTPRYLIKTRGQQVTLSCSPISGHRSVSWYQQTPGQGLQFLFEYFSETQRNKGNFPGRFSGRQFSNSRSEMNVSTLELGDSALYLCASSFLYNSYEQYFGPGTRLTVT.

This chain joins TRBV15 and TRBJ1-4, with TRBD1 matching 7 bases. Germline loops: CDR1 LNHNV, CDR2 YYDKDF (reference sequence). The V gene end was trimmed by 1 base and the J gene end by 4 bases; junction bases not matched to a gene: 3. The CDR3 is 15 residues long. The chain's CDR3 is CATSRVGQFNEKLFF. The CDR3 nucleotides are TGTGCCACCAGCAGAGTGGGACAGTTTAATGAAAAACTGTTTTTT. Full variable domain (rest looked up from reference TRBV15 and TRBJ1-4): DAMVIQNPRYQVTQFGKPVTLSCSQTLNHNVMYWYQQKSSQAPKLLFHYYDKDFNNEADTPDNFQSRRPNTSFCFLDIRSPGLGDTAMYLCATSRVGQFNEKLFFGSGTQLSVL.

About this clone itself: The junction does not match germline at one end; this may be a read error. The rearrangement links TRBV5-4 to TRBJ1-1, with 8 bases lining up with TRBD1. Germline-derived CDR1 and CDR2 are SGHNT and YYREEE (reference sequence). The CDR3 is made up of 14 amino acids. The chain's CDR3 is CASSPGTGGLAFFF. CDR3 coding DNA: TGTGCCAGCAGCCCCGGGACAGGCGGTTTGGCTTTCTTTTTT.

The gene calls are TRBV6-5 and TRBJ1-4, with 7 bases that match TRBD1. This CDR3 contains 14 residues. Looked up from germline, CDR1 is MNHEY and CDR2 is SVGAGI. V lost 7 bases to trimming and J lost 6 bases; unmatched junction nucleotides: 8. The CDR3 coding sequence is TGTGCCAGCAAAGGGACAGAGCCCCATGAAAAACTGTTTTTT. Amino acids: CASKGTEPHEKLFF.

The V gene is TRBV5-4, the J gene TRBJ2-1; 8 nucleotides line up with TRBD2. V lost 4 bases, J lost 3 bases, and 6 bases stayed unmatched. Germline CDR1 is SGHNT and CDR2 is YYREEE (reference sequence). The CDR3 is 15 residues long. This CDR3 reads CASSLTSGDYNEQFF. CDR3 nucleotides: TGTGCCAGCAGCCTTACTAGCGGTGACTACAATGAGCAGTTCTTC.

The J gene is TRBJ2-7, the V gene TRBV7-3; tentative D call: TRBD2 (7 bases). The ends were cut back, 6 bases at V and 6 bases at J, with 18 bases in the middle. CDR3 length: 14 amino acids. The germline V gene has CDR1 SGHTA and CDR2 FQGTGA. The CDR3 DNA reads as TGTGCCAGCAGTTCAGGGGCGGGAGCTAGCGAGCAGTACTTC. Amino acid sequence: CASSSGAGASEQYF.

This chain links TRBV29-1 with TRBJ2-1; D may be TRBD2 (6 bases). Germline loops: CDR1 SQVTM, CDR2 ANQGSEA. CDR3 length equals 16 residues. The germline V and J ends were trimmed by 7 bases and 4 bases, with 23 bases remaining between them. CDR3 nucleotide sequence: TGCAGCGCCCCTTTTGGGCGGGGTGGGGATTACAATGAGCAGTTCTTC. Its protein is CSAPFGRGGDYNEQFF.

V usage is TRBV6-1 and J usage is TRBJ1-5; D uncertain. The length of the CDR3 is 14 residues. Per the germline V gene, CDR1 is MNHNS and CDR2 is SASEGT. V was shortened by 2 bases and J by 7 bases, with 12 bases between the two germline ends. The CDR3, as DNA: TGTGCCAGCAGTGAAAGGCACCTCAGCCAGCCCCAGCATTTT. Translation gives CASSERHLSQPQHF.

The chain uses TRBV28 and TRBJ2-5, with TRBD1 identical over 7 bases. J gave up 13 bases and V 7 bases, and 12 bases lay outside the gene matches. Germline V gene sequence: CDR1 MDHEN, CDR2 SYDVKM. CDR3 length: 12 residues. CDR3 amino acids: CASNQGVRDRYF. For the CDR3, the DNA is TGTGCCAGCAACCAAGGCGTCCGGGACAGGTACTTC.

This rearrangement joins TRBV5-5 to TRBJ2-5; D is ambiguous. The CDR3 is 15 amino acids. Germline V CDR1 and CDR2: SGHKS, YYEKEE (reference sequence). V lost 6 bases, J lost 3 bases, and 18 bases lay in between. The CDR3 DNA is TGTGCCAGCACCGGACGGCCTGAACTTGAAGAGACCCAGTACTTC. Protein: CASTGRPELEETQYF.

The rearrangement uses TRBV15 and TRBJ2-1; D gene uncertain. CDR3 length equals 16 residues. CDR1 and CDR2 from the germline V gene are LNHNV and YYDKDF (reference sequence). Trimming removed 1 base from V and 4 bases from J, with 14 bases in between. As DNA, the CDR3 is TGTGCCACCAGCAGAGGTTCCGGCGGAGCGTACAATGAGCAGTTCTTC. Amino acid sequence: CATSRGSGGAYNEQFF.

The chain uses TRBV7-3 and TRBJ2-3, with TRBD2 identical over 7 bases. This CDR3 is built from 18 residues. Germline V lookup: CDR1 SGHTA, CDR2 FQGTGA. Unmatched junction bases numbered 15, after V lost 4 bases and J lost 2 bases. For the CDR3, the DNA is TGTGCCAGCAGCTCCCCCGAGGGGCCGGGAGGAGCCACAGATACGCAGTATTTT. Its translation: CASSSPEGPGGATDTQYF.

The rearrangement uses TRBV11-2 and TRBJ1-4, with D possibly being TRBD1 (6 bases). The CDR3 is made up of 17 amino acids. The germline V and J ends were trimmed by 5 bases and 3 bases, with 19 bases remaining between them. The germline V gene has CDR1 SGHAT and CDR2 FQNNGV. CDR3 DNA sequence: TGTGCCAGCAGCCGGGGTGGGTCGAAGGGGGCTAATGAAAAACTGTTTTTT. As protein: CASSRGGSKGANEKLFF.

This clone was counted a single time. At the DNA level, this CDR3 is encoded by other sequences in the same sample as well. This chain connects TRBV19 to TRBJ1-5; 10 bases fit TRBD1. This CDR3 has 13 residues. Losses at the gene ends were 6 bases for V and 6 bases for J; bases not matched to a gene: 2. Germline-derived CDR1 and CDR2 are LNHDA and SQIVND (reference sequence). The CDR3 spells CASSGQGGQPQHF. The CDR3 DNA sequence: TGTGCCAGTAGCGGACAGGGGGGTCAGCCCCAGCATTTT.

This clone was observed a handful of times. The V and J genes are TRBV11-2 and TRBJ1-1; unclear D gene. Germline lookup yields CDR1 SGHAT and CDR2 FQNNGV. Between the trimmed V and J ends, which lost 1 base and 11 bases, there was a span of 11 bases. The CDR3 covers 12 residues. The CDR3 spells CASSLVRVKAFF. CDR3 DNA sequence: TGTGCCAGCAGCTTAGTACGAGTGAAGGCTTTCTTT.

In DNA, the CDR3 is TGTGCCAGCAGATTAGACAGGCGGATAGGGGATCAGCCCCAGCATTTT. This translates into CASRLDRRIGDQPQHF. V usage is TRBV27 and J usage is TRBJ1-5; tentatively, D is TRBD1 (6 bases). This CDR3 has 16 residues. Germline V gene lookup returns CDR1 MNHEY and CDR2 SMNVEV (reference sequence). V dropped 6 bases and J dropped 5 bases, with 20 bases sitting between them.

The V call is TRBV10-3, the J call TRBJ2-1; TRBD2 is a possible D gene (5 bases). Per the germline V gene, CDR1 is ENHRY and CDR2 is SYGVKD. V dropped 2 bases and J dropped 8 bases, with 7 bases sitting between them. The CDR3 has 12 residues. The CDR3 reads CAISEGGHEQFF. For the CDR3, the DNA is TGTGCCATCAGTGAGGGAGGACATGAGCAGTTCTTC.

This chain links TRBV27 with TRBJ1-1, with TRBD1 identical over 9 bases. CDR1 is MNHEY, CDR2 SMNVEV, per germline (reference sequence). V was pared by 5 bases and J by 2 bases, with 9 bases of the junction left unmatched. The CDR3 totals 16 residues. The DNA for the CDR3 is TGTGCCAGCAGTCGTTTAACAGGGGGCGTCAACACTGAAGCTTTCTTT. As protein: CASSRLTGGVNTEAFF.

This clone was found once. CDR3 bases: TGTGCCAGCAGCTTCGGGACTAGCTATAGGAATGAGCAGTTCTTC. It translates to CASSFGTSYRNEQFF. This chain connects TRBV7-2 to TRBJ2-1; 9 bases map to TRBD2. Germline loops: CDR1 SGHTA, CDR2 FQGNSA. This CDR3 spans 15 amino acids. The V segment lost 3 bases and the J segment 7 bases; nucleotides outside the gene matches: 7.

The CDR3 sequence: CASSFRGDGYTF. The CDR3 DNA follows: TGTGCCAGCAGCTTCCGGGGTGACGGCTACACCTTC. This sequence joins TRBV11-2 and TRBJ1-2; D gene unclear. Per the germline V gene, CDR1 is SGHAT and CDR2 is FQNNGV. The CDR3 length is 12 residues. V was clipped by 3 bases and J by 8 bases, with 10 bases between them. The complete variable domain, with remaining parts taken from reference TRBV11-2 and TRBJ1-2, reads EAGVAQSPRYKIIEKRQSVAFWCNPISGHATLYWYQQILGQGPKLLIQFQNNGVVDDSQLPKDRFSAERLKGVDSTLKIQPAKLEDSAVYLCASSFRGDGYTFGSGTRLTVV.

Only one count was recorded for this clone. This chain joins TRBV5-8 and TRBJ2-5; D gene ambiguous. Germline V lookup: CDR1 SGHTS, CDR2 YDEGEE. V was trimmed by 0 bases and J by 4 bases, leaving 13 bases between them. The CDR3 extends over 15 amino acids. The CDR3 nucleotides read TGTGCCAGCAGCTTGGGGGCTTTAGGTGGAGAGACCCAGTACTTC. This sequence encodes CASSLGALGGETQYF.

The rearrangement joins TRBV4-3 to TRBJ1-4; D is unclear. V gave up 4 bases and J gave up 0 bases, with 6 bases separating them. This CDR3 has 14 residues. The V gene's germline CDR1 is LGHNA and CDR2 YSLEER. The CDR3 loop reads CASSPLATNEKLFF. CDR3 nucleotides: TGCGCCAGCAGCCCGTTGGCAACTAATGAAAAACTGTTTTTT.

The chain links TRBV6-5 to TRBJ1-5; D uncertain. There are 11 residues in the CDR3. Germline-derived CDR1 and CDR2 are MNHEY and SVGAGI. V gave up 6 bases and J gave up 9 bases, with 9 bases separating them. The CDR3 loop is CASSSRGPQHF. CDR3 in DNA: TGTGCCAGCAGCTCCCGGGGGCCCCAGCATTTT.

This clone was observed a single time. The CDR3 region has the DNA TGTGCCAGCAGCTTAGCGTCCAGGGGTGGCGAGCAGTACTTC. Protein: CASSLASRGGEQYF. V gene TRBV7-2 combines with J gene TRBJ2-7, with D perhaps matching TRBD1 (6 bases). CDR3 size: 14 residues. Germline V CDR1 and CDR2: SGHTA, FQGNSA. Trimming shortened V by 0 bases and J by 6 bases, and 12 bases separated the two germline ends.

The chain is built from TRBV6-1 and TRBJ1-4; TRBD1 might be the D (6 bases). The CDR3 has 14 residues. V was shortened by 2 bases and J by 7 bases, with 11 bases between the two germline ends. Germline lookup yields CDR1 MNHNS and CDR2 SASEGT. Here the CDR3 reads CASSENREPEKLFF. The DNA for the CDR3 is TGTGCCAGCAGTGAAAACAGGGAACCTGAAAAACTGTTTTTT.

V usage is TRBV18 and J usage is TRBJ2-7, with D possibly being TRBD1 (6 bases). Trimming shortened V by 9 bases and J by 5 bases, and 11 bases separated the two germline ends. This CDR3 is built from 11 residues. Germline CDR1 reads KGHSH; CDR2 reads LQKENI. The CDR3 DNA follows: TGTGCCAGTGCAGGGGACCACGAGCAGTACTTC. It is translated as CASAGDHEQYF.

This chain connects TRBV5-4 to TRBJ2-5; D perhaps matches TRBD1 (6 bases). Trimming took off 0 bases at V and 4 bases at J, with 13 bases between the two ends. Per the germline V gene, CDR1 is SGHNT and CDR2 is YYREEE (reference sequence). The CDR3 runs 15 residues. In DNA form, the CDR3 reads TGTGCCAGCAGCTTGGATCAGGGGCAGGCAGAGACCCAGTACTTC. Residues: CASSLDQGQAETQYF.

This chain links TRBV6-5 with TRBJ2-5; no firm D call. The J call is doubtful: the DNA matches TRBJ2-7 better. Germline lookup yields CDR1 MNHEY and CDR2 SVGAGI. The CDR3 is made up of 13 amino acids. DNA for the CDR3: TGTGCCAGCAGTTATGGGCCCCGATACGAGCAGTACTTC. It codes for CASSYGPRYEQYF.